The clone carrying this T cell receptor beta chain has only a few counts. These data come from a study of CD8+ T cells in alopecia areata. J lost 14 bases, V lost 6 bases, and 11 bases had no gene match. Germline-derived CDR1 and CDR2 are SQVTM and ANQGSEA. CDR3 length: 13 residues. cDNA serving as the sequencing template came from extracted, reverse transcribed RNA. Generated by immunoSEQ multiplex PCR, the TCRdb table keeps only in-frame clones and is missing some. The profile shows approximately 280,000 clones, 58% of them singletons. The treatment was: oral pan-JAK inhibitor, 5-10 mg twice daily. This sample comprised CD4+ T cells sorted from blood, obtained at week 24, from a patient treated with tofacitinib. This sequence joins TRBV29-1 and TRBJ2-1; TRBD2 matches at 12 bases. This TCR was recovered from a human donor with alopecia areata. The chain's CDR3 is CSVRLAGDPREFF. The CDR3 bases are TGCAGCGTACGACTAGCGGGGGACCCACGGGAGTTCTTC.